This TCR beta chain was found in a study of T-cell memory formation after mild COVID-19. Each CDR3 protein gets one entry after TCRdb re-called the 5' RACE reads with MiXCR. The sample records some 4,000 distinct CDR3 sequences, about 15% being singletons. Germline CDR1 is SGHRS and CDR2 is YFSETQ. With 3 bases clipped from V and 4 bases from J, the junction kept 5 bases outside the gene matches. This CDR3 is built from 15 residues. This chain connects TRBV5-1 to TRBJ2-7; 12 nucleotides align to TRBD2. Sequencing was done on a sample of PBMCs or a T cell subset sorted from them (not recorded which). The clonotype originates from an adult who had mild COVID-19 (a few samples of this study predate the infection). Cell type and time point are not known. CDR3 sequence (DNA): TGCGCCAGCAGCTCCGGACTAGCGGGAATGTACGAGCAGTACTTC. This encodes CASSSGLAGMYEQYF. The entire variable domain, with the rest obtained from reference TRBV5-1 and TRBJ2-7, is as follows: KAGVTQTPRYLIKTRGQQVTLSCSPISGHRSVSWYQQTPGQGLQFLFEYFSETQRNKGNFPGRFSGRQFSNSRSEMNVSTLELGDSALYLCASSSGLAGMYEQYFGPGTRLTVT.